This T cell receptor (beta chain) appears in the sequencing data of a study of T cell changes during pregnancy in multiple sclerosis. TCRdb keeps only in-frame clones here, not all; method: immunoSEQ multiplex PCR. The table shows approximately 40,000 clones, with approximately 90% occurring only once. V shed 4 bases, J shed 4 bases, and the junction held 14 bases outside the gene matches. The CDR3 sequence is 18 residues long. Germline V gives CDR1 MNHNS, CDR2 SASEGT. The gene calls are TRBV6-1 and TRBJ2-2, with 8 bases matching TRBD1. The source of this sequence is a female donor with multiple sclerosis, enrolled in a pregnancy study. The specimen comprised CD4+ T cells from peripheral blood mononuclear cells, sampled in the second trimester of pregnancy. CDR3 protein: CASSGPGLSGTGTGELFF. The CDR3 coding sequence is TGTGCCAGCAGTGGGCCCGGACTTTCTGGGACAGGCACCGGGGAGCTGTTTTTT.